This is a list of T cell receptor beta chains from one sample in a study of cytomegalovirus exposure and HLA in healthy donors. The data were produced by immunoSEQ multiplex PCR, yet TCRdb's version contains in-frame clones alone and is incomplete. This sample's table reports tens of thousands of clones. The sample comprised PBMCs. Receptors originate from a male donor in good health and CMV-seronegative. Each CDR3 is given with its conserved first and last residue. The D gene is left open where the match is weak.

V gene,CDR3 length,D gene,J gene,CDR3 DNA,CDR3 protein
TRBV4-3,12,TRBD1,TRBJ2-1,TGCGCCAGCAGCCTGGGGACAGGAGGGCAGTTCTTC,CASSLGTGGQFF
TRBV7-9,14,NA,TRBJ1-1,TGTGCCAGCAGCTTAATGTTGGGGCTAACTGAAGCTTTCTTT,CASSLMLGLTEAFF
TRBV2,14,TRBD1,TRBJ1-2,TGTGCCAGCACTGATAGGAGGACAGGGACTGGCTACACCTTC,CASTDRRTGTGYTF
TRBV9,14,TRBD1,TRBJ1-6,TGTGCCAGCAGCGAGCAGGGGGACGGTTCACCCCTCCACTTT,CASSEQGDGSPLHF
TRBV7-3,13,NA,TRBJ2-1,TGTGCCAGCAGCTCCCGGGACTACAATGAGCAGTTCTTC,CASSSRDYNEQFF
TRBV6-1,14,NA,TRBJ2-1,TGTGCCAGCCAACTTCTTACAGGGACCCTGGCGCAGTTCTTC,CASQLLTGTLAQFF
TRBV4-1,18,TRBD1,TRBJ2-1,TGCGCCAGCAGCCAAGGACTTACCGGGACAGGGAACTACAATGAGCAGTTCTTC,CASSQGLTGTGNYNEQFF
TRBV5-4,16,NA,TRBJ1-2,TGTGCCAGCAGCTTGGCTGGGGCAGGGTCGAACTATGGCTACACCTTC,CASSLAGAGSNYGYTF
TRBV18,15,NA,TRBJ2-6,TGTGCCAGCTCACTAACAGGGTCTGGGGCCAACGTCCTGACTTTC,CASSLTGSGANVLTF
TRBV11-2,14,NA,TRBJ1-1,TGTGCCAGCAGCTTAGAAGGGAGGGGCACTGAAGCTTTCTTT,CASSLEGRGTEAFF
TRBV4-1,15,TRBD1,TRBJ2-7,TGCGCCAGCAGCCAAGGGACAGGGCACGCACGCGAGCAGTACTTC,CASSQGTGHAREQYF
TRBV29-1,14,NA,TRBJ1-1,TGCAGCGCCGGGTCCTACCCCATGAACACTGAAGCTTTCTTT,CSAGSYPMNTEAFF
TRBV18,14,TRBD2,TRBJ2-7,TGTGCCAGCTCACCGAGCGGGGGGACCAACGAGCAGTACTTC,CASSPSGGTNEQYF
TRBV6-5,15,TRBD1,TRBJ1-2,TGTGCCAGCAGCAACGACGGGACAGGCGACTATGGCTACACCTTC,CASSNDGTGDYGYTF
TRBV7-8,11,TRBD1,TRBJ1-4,TGTGCCAGCAGCTTAGTGGACAGGGTGTTTTTT,CASSLVDRVFF
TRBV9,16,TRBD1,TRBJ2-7,TGTGCCAGCAGCGCAGAGGGGACAGGGTTTCGAGGCGAGCAGTACTTC,CASSAEGTGFRGEQYF
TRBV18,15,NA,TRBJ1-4,TGTGCCAGCTCACAAACCCGGGACACCTTGGAAAAACTGTTTTTT,CASSQTRDTLEKLFF
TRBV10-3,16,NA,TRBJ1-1,TGTGCCATCAGCCCCTCGGGGGGGCGCGTCGGAAATGAAGCTTTCTTT,CAISPSGGRVGNEAFF
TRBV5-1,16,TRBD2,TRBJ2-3,TGCGCCAGCAGCTCCGGGACTAGCGGACTCACAGATACGCAGTATTTT,CASSSGTSGLTDTQYF
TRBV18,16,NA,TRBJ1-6,TGTGCCAGCTCACCACAGGGAGCGGGTTATAATTCACCCCTCCACTTT,CASSPQGAGYNSPLHF
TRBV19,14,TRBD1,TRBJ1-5,TGTGCCAGTAGGACAGGGGGAAGCAATCAGCCCCAGCATTTT,CASRTGGSNQPQHF
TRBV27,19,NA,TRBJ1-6,TGTGCCAGCAGTTTTACGTTTTCGGTCCACGGTCCTTCCAATTCACCCCTCCACTTT,CASSFTFSVHGPSNSPLHF
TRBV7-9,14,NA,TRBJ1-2,TGTGCCAGCAGCCCCGGAGGCGGCAACTATGGCTACACCTTC,CASSPGGGNYGYTF
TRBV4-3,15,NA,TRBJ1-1,TGCGCCAGTACAGACATGGGACTGCAGAACACTGAAGCTTTCTTT,CASTDMGLQNTEAFF
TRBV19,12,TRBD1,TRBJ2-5,TGTGCCAGTAAGGGACAGCAAGAGACCCAGTACTTC,CASKGQQETQYF
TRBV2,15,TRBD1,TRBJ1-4,TGTGCCAGCAGAGGCGACAGGGTCGGAGACGAAAAACTGTTTTTT,CASRGDRVGDEKLFF
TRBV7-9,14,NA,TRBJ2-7,TGTGCCAGCAGCTTATCCGGGAAAACCTACGAGCAGTACTTC,CASSLSGKTYEQYF
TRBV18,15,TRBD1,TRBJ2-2,TGTGCCAGCTCAGATGGGACAGCGAACACCGGGGAGCTGTTTTTT,CASSDGTANTGELFF
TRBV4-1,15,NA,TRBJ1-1,TGCGCCAGCAGCCAAGTTTCAGGGATGAACACTGAAGCTTTCTTT,CASSQVSGMNTEAFF
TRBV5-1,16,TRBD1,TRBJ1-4,TGCGCCAGCAGCTCTGGGACAGTCAGGGGAAATGAAAAACTGTTTTTT,CASSSGTVRGNEKLFF
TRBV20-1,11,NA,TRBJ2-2,TGCAGTGCTAGGGCCACCGGGGAGCTGTTTTTT,CSARATGELFF
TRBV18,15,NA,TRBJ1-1,TGTGCCAGCTCACCGGTCAGTGGTACCAACACTGAAGCTTTCTTT,CASSPVSGTNTEAFF
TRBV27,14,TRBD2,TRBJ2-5,TGTGCCAGCAGTTCAGCGGGGGGTGGGAAGACCCAGTACTTC,CASSSAGGGKTQYF
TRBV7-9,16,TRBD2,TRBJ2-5,TGTGCCAGCAGCTCGGGACTAGCGGGGGCACAAGAGACCCAGTACTTC,CASSSGLAGAQETQYF
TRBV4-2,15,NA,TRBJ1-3,TGTGCCAGCAGCCAAGGGTTGCTTACCGGAGACACCATATATTTT,CASSQGLLTGDTIYF
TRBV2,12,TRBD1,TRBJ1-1,TGTGCCAGCAGACTGGACAGGGGGCAGGCTTTCTTT,CASRLDRGQAFF
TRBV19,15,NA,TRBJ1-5,TGTGCCAGTAGTATTCAAGGTGAGGCATATCAGCCCCAGCATTTT,CASSIQGEAYQPQHF
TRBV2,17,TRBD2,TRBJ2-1,TGTGCCAGCAGCGAATGGTCCCATAGCGGGGGGGGCAATGAGCAGTTCTTC,CASSEWSHSGGGNEQFF
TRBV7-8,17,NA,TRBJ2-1,TGTGCCAGCAGCTTTGACCTAGTTGCCGGGGGATACAATGAGCAGTTCTTC,CASSFDLVAGGYNEQFF
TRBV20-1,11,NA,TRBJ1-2,TGCAGTGCTAGGGGCCTTCGTGGCTACACCTTC,CSARGLRGYTF
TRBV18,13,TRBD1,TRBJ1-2,TGTGCCAGCTCACCCGGACAGGGGAAGGGCTACACCTTC,CASSPGQGKGYTF
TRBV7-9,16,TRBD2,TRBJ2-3,TGTGCCAGCAGTTCCTCCACTAGCGGGGGGGCAGATACGCAGTATTTT,CASSSSTSGGADTQYF
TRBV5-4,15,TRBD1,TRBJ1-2,TGTGCCAGCAGCCCCAAGCTTACAGGGGACTATGGCTACACCTTC,CASSPKLTGDYGYTF
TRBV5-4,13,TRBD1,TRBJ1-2,TGTGCCAGCAACACAGGGGGCTCCTATGGCTACACCTTC,CASNTGGSYGYTF